These 6 T cell receptor beta chains were sequenced from one sample in a study of tissue T cells after allogeneic stem cell transplantation. Time point noted: mouse harvest day 7 after allogeneic transplant. The graft held 10^6 splenic CD5+ T cells and 10^7 T-cell-depleted bone marrow cells. The method was immunoSEQ multiplex PCR; TCRdb's version includes in-frame clones alone and lacks a portion of them. The sample lists about 7,400 clones; around 50% were seen once. The sample comprised gut tissue. The receptors shown here come from a female BALB/c mouse given C57BL/6 T cells with graft-versus-host disease after an allogeneic hematopoietic cell transplant.

Concerning this clone: Gene and germline names: mouse. The read ends 1 residue early relative to the CDR3; the germline J gene fills the gap. This chain links TRBV12-1 with TRBJ1-2; a weak D match, TRBD1 (5 bases). The CDR3 totals 14 residues. Between the trimmed V and J ends, which lost 2 bases and 0 bases, there was a span of 9 bases. CDR1 SGHSN and CDR2 HYEKVE come from the germline V gene. The CDR3 bases that were read are TGTGCCAGCTCTCCCCAGGGTTCAAACTCCGACTACACC. Encoded protein: CASSPQGSNSDYT. The entire CDR3 is CASSPQGSNSDYTF.

This clone has a handful of counts. The germline and genes are mouse ones. The CDR3 end lies 1 residue beyond the end of the read and is filled in from the germline J gene. J is TRBJ1-4 and V is TRBV26; a weak D match, TRBD1 (5 bases). Between the trimmed V and J ends, which lost 4 bases and 4 bases, there was a span of 7 bases. Germline CDR1 KGHPV, CDR2 FQNQEV (reference sequence). The length of the CDR3 is 13 residues. Partial CDR3 DNA: TGTGCCAGCAGTCGGGACGTCAACGAAAGATTATTT. This gives the protein CASSRDVNERLF. The full-length CDR3 reads as CASSRDVNERLFF.

Notes on this clone: All gene names here are mouse names. Read coverage stops 1 residue before the CDR3 terminus; the germline J gene supplies the remainder. This chain links TRBV26 with TRBJ2-7, with TRBD1 as a possible D gene (5 bases). The germline V gene has CDR1 KGHPV and CDR2 FQNQEV (reference sequence). This CDR3 contains 13 residues. V was cut by 3 bases and J by 3 bases, with 9 bases left in between. The DNA read from the CDR3 is TGTGCCAGCAGTCTAGGACAAATCTATGAACAGTAC. The encoded protein is CASSLGQIYEQY. The whole CDR3 is CASSLGQIYEQYF.

As for this clone: Genes and germline are mouse. The CDR3 end falls 1 residue outside the read, so it is completed with the germline J gene. The rearrangement links TRBV3 to TRBJ2-2; TRBD1 is a possible D gene (6 bases). The V gene lost 2 bases and the J gene lost 4 bases, with 8 bases spanning the gap. The CDR3 has 14 amino acids. The germline V gene encodes CDR1 SNHLY and CDR2 FYNGKV (reference sequence). CDR3 protein: CASSLQGRTGQLYF. CDR3 DNA (partial): TGTGCCAGCAGCTTACAGGGGCGCACCGGGCAGCTCTAC.

Worth noting for this clone: Genes and germline are mouse. CDR3 region: CASSFYNERLFF. Incomplete CDR3 DNA: TGTGCCAGCAGCTTTTACAACGAAAGATTATTT. The chain links TRBV4 to TRBJ1-4; D gene uncertain. The read finishes 1 residue shy of the CDR3 end, and the germline J gene is used to complete it. With 4 bases removed from V and 4 bases from J, the gap between germline ends came to 4 bases. Germline V gives CDR1 LGHDT, CDR2 YNNKQL (reference sequence). The CDR3 is 12 residues long.

Comments on this clone: Gene labels here are mouse ones. The read falls 1 residue short of the CDR3 end, and the missing part is taken from the germline J gene. The rearrangement joins TRBV26 to TRBJ2-1; D possibly corresponds to TRBD2 (6 bases). Trimming cost V 1 base and J 0 bases, with 10 bases left between them. In germline, CDR1 is KGHPV, CDR2 FQNQEV (reference sequence). The CDR3 sequence is 16 residues long. The CDR3 sequence is CASSLFGGYNYAEQFF. The DNA read from the CDR3 is TGTGCCAGCAGTCTGTTTGGGGGTTATAACTATGCTGAGCAGTTC.